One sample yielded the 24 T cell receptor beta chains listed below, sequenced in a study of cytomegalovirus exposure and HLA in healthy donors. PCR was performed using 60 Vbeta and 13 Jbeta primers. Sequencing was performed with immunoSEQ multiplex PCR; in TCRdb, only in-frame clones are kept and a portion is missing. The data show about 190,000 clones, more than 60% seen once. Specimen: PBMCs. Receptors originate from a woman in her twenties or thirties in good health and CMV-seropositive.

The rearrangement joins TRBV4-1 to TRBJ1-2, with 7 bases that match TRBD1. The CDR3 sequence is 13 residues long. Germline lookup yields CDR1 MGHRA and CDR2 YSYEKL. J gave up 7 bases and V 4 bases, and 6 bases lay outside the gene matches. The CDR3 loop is CASSLTGEGGYTF. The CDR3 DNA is TGCGCCAGCAGCCTCACAGGGGAAGGTGGCTACACCTTC.

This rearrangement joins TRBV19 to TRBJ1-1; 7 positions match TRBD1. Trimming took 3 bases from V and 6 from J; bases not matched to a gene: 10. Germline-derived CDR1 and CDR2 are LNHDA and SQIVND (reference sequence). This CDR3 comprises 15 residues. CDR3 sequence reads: CASSIQGVTRAEAFF. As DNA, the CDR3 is TGTGCCAGTAGTATCCAGGGGGTCACGAGAGCTGAAGCTTTCTTT. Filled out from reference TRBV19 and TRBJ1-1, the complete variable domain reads DGGITQSPKYLFRKEGQNVTLSCEQNLNHDAMYWYRQDPGQGLRLIYYSQIVNDFQKGDIAEGYSVSREKKESFPLTVTSAQKNPTAFYLCASSIQGVTRAEAFFGQGTRLTVV.

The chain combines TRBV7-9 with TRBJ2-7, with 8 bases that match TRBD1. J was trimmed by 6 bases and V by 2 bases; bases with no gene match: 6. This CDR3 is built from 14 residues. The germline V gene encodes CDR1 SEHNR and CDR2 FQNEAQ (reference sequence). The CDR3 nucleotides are TGTGCCAGCAGCTTATGTGCAGGGGGCTGCGAGCAGTACTTC. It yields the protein CASSLCAGGCEQYF.

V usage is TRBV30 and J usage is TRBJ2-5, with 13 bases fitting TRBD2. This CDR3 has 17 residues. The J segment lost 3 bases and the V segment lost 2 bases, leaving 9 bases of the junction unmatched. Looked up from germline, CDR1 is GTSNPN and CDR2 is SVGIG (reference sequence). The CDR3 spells CAWSFPLGTSGEETQYF. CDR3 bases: TGTGCCTGGAGTTTCCCTTTAGGGACTAGCGGGGAAGAGACCCAGTACTTC.

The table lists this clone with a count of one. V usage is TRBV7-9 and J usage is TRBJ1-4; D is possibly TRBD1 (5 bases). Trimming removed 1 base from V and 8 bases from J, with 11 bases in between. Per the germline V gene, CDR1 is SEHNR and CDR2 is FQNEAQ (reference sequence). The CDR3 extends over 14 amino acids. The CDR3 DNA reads TGTGCCAGCAGCTTAGTGGGGGGGGACGAAAAACTGTTTTTT. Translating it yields CASSLVGGDEKLFF.

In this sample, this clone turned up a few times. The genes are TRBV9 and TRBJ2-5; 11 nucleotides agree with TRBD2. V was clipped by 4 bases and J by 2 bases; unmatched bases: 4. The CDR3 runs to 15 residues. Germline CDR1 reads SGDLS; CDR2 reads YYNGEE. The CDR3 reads CASSPLAGGQETQYF. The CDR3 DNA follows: TGTGCCAGCAGCCCCTTAGCGGGAGGGCAAGAGACCCAGTACTTC.

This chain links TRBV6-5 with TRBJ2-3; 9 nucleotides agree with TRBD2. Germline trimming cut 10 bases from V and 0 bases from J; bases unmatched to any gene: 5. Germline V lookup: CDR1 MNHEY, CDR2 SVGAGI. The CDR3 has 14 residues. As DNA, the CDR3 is TGTGCCAACCTAGCGGGACGTAGCACAGATACGCAGTATTTT. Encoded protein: CANLAGRSTDTQYF.

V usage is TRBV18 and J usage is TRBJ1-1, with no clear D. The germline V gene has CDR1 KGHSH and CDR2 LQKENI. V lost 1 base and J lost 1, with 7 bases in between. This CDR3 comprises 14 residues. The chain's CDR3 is CASSPLLGNTEAFF. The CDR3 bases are TGTGCCAGCTCACCACTTCTAGGGAACACTGAAGCTTTCTTT.

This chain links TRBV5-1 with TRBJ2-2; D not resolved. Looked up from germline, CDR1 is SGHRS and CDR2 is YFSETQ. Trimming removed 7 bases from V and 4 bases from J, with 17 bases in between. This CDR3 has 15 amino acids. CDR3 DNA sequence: TGCGCCAGCTCTGTCGGTGTTCCGAGCACCGGGGAGCTGTTTTTT. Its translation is CASSVGVPSTGELFF.

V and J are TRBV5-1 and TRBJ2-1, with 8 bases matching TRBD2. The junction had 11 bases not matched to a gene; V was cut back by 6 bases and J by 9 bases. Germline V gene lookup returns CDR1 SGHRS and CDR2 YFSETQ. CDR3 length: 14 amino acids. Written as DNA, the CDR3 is TGCGCCAGCACAAACAGGACTAGCCCTGGTGAGCAGTTCTTC. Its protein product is CASTNRTSPGEQFF.

In nucleotides, the CDR3 is TGTGCCAGCAGTGCCTATGGGACAGGGGACTCTGGGGCCAACGTCCTGACTTTC. Translation gives CASSAYGTGDSGANVLTF. The chain links TRBV6-4 to TRBJ2-6; 10 bases are a match to TRBD1. V was pared by 4 bases and J by 0 bases, with 6 bases of the junction left unmatched. Germline V gene data show CDR1 as MRHNA and CDR2 as SNTAGT. The CDR3 runs 18 residues.

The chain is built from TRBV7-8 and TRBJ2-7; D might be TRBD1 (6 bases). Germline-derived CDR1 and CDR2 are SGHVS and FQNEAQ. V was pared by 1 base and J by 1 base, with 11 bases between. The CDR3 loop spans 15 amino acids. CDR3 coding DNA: TGTGCCAGCAGCTTAGAAAAAAGGGGGTCCTACGAGCAGTACTTC. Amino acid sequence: CASSLEKRGSYEQYF.

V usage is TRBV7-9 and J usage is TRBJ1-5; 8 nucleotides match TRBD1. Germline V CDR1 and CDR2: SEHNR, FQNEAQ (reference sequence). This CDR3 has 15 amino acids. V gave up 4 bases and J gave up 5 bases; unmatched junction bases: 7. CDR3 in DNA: TGTGCCAGCAGCTCCGGACAGGGAGCAGATCAGCCCCAGCATTTT. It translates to CASSSGQGADQPQHF.

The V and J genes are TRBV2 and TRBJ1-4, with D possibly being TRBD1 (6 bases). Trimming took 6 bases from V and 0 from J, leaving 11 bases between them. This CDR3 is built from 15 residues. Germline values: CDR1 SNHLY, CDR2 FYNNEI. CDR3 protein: CASRAAGATNEKLFF. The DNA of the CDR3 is TGTGCCAGCAGGGCTGCAGGGGCAACTAATGAAAAACTGTTTTTT.

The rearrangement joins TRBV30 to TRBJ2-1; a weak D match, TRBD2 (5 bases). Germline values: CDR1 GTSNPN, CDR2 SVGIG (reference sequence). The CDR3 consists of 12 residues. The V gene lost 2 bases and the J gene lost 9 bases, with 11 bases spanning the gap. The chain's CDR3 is CAWSWRSGEQFF. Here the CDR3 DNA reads TGTGCCTGGAGTTGGAGGTCGGGTGAGCAGTTCTTC.

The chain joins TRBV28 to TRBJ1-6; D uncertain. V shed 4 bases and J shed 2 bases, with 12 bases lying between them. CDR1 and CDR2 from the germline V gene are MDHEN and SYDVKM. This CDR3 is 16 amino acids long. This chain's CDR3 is CASSSLGIAYNSPLHF. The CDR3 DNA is TGTGCCAGCAGTTCCCTCGGGATAGCCTATAATTCACCCCTCCACTTT.

The CDR3 region is CASSRLAGGSYNEQFF. The DNA for the CDR3 is TGTGCCAGCAGCAGACTAGCGGGGGGGTCGTACAATGAGCAGTTCTTC. The rearrangement links TRBV13 to TRBJ2-1, with 14 bases aligning to TRBD2. V shed 5 bases, J shed 4 bases, and the junction held 4 bases outside the gene matches. CDR1 is PRHDT, CDR2 FYEKMQ, per germline (reference sequence). The CDR3 has 16 amino acids.

CDR3 protein: CASSKGAGGLGTEAFF. Here the CDR3 DNA reads TGTGCCAGCAGCAAGGGTGCAGGGGGCTTGGGCACTGAAGCTTTCTTT. V is TRBV5-4 and J is TRBJ1-1, with 8 bases that match TRBD1. The CDR3 length is 16 residues. Germline V lookup: CDR1 SGHNT, CDR2 YYREEE (reference sequence). J was trimmed by 4 bases and V by 4 bases; bases with no gene match: 12.

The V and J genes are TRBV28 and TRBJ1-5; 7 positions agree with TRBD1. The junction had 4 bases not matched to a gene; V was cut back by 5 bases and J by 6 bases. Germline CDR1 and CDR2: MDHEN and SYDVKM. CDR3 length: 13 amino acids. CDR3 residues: CASSQQGSQPQHF. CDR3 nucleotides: TGTGCCAGCAGTCAACAGGGGAGTCAGCCCCAGCATTTT. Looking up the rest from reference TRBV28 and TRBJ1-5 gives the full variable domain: DVKVTQSSRYLVKRTGEKVFLECVQDMDHENMFWYRQDPGLGLRLIYFSYDVKMKEKGDIPEGYSVSREKKERFSLILESASTNQTSMYLCASSQQGSQPQHFGDGTRLSIL.

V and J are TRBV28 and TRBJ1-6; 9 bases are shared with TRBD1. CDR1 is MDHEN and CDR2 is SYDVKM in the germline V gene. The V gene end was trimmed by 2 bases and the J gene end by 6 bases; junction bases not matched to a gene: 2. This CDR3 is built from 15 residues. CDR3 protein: CASSLGTGSNSPLHF. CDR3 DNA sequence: TGTGCCAGCAGTTTAGGGACAGGGAGTAATTCACCCCTCCACTTT. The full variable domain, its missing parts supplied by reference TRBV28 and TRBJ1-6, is DVKVTQSSRYLVKRTGEKVFLECVQDMDHENMFWYRQDPGLGLRLIYFSYDVKMKEKGDIPEGYSVSREKKERFSLILESASTNQTSMYLCASSLGTGSNSPLHFGNGTRLTVT.

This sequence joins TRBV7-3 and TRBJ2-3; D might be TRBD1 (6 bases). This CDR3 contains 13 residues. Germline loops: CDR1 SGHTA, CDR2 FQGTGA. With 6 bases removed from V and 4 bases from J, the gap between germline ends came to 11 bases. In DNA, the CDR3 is TGTGCCAGCAGTAGGGCAGGGGCAGATACGCAGTATTTT. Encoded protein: CASSRAGADTQYF.

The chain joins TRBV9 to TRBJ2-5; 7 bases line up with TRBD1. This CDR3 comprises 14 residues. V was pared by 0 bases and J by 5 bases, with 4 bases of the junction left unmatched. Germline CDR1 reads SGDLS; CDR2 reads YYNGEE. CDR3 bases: TGTGCCAGCAGCGTAGCAGGGGGATCGGAGACCCAGTACTTC. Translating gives CASSVAGGSETQYF.

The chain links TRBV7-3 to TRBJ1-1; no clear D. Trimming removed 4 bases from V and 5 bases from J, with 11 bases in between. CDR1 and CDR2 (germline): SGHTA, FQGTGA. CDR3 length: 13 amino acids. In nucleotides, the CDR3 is TGTGCCAGCAGCTCGTTAGGCGGGACTGAAGCTTTCTTT. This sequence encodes CASSSLGGTEAFF. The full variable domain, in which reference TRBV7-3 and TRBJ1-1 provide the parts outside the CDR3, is GAGVSQTPSNKVTEKGKYVELRCDPISGHTALYWYRQSLGQGPEFLIYFQGTGAADDSGLPNDRFFAVRPEGSVSTLKIQRTERGDSAVYLCASSSLGGTEAFFGQGTRLTVV.

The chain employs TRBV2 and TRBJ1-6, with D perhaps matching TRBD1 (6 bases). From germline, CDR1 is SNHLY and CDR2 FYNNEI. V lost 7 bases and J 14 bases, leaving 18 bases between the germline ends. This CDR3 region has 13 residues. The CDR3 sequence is CASKDRGPLTLHF. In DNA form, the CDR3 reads TGTGCCAGCAAGGACAGAGGGCCGCTCACCCTCCACTTT.